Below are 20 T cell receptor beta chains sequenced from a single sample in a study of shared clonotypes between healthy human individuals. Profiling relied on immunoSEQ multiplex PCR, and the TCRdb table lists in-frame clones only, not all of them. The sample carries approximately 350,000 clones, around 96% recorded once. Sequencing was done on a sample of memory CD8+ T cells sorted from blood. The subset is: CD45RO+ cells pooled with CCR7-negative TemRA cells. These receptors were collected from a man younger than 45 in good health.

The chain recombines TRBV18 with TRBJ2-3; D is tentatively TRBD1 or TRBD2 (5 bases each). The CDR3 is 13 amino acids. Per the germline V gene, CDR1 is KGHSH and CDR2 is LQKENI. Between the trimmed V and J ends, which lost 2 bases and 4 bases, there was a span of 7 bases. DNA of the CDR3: TGTGCCAGCTCACCAGGGACCTCAGATACGCAGTATTTT. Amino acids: CASSPGTSDTQYF.

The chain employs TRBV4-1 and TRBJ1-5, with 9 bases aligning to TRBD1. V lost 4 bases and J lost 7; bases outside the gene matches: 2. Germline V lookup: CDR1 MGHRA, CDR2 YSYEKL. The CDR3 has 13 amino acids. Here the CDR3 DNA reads TGCGCCAGCAGCCTCACAGGGGGCCAGCCCCAGCATTTT. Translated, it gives CASSLTGGQPQHF.

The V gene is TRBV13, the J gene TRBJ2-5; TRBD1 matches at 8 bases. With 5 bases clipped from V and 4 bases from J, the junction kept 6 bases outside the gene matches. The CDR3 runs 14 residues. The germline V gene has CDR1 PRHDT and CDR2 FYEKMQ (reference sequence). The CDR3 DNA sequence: TGTGCCAGCAGCACCCGGGACAGGCGAGAGACCCAGTACTTC. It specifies CASSTRDRRETQYF.

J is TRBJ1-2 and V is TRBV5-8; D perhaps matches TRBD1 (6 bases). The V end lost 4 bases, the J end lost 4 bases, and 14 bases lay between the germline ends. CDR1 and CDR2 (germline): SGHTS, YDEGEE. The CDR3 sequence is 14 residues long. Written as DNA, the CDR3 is TGTGCCAGCAGCCTCCGACAGGCTTTCTATGGCTACACCTTC. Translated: CASSLRQAFYGYTF.

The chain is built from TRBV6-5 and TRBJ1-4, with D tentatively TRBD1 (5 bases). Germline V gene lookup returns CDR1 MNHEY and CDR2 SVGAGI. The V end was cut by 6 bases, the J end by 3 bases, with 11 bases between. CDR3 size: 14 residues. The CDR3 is CASRPAGPNEKLFF. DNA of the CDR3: TGTGCCAGCAGACCCGCAGGGCCTAATGAAAAACTGTTTTTT.

The CDR3 protein is CASSLPLSGTETQYF. Here the CDR3 DNA reads TGTGCCAGCAGTTTACCTCTAAGCGGGACAGAGACCCAGTACTTC. The genes are TRBV28 and TRBJ2-5; 7 positions agree with TRBD2. This CDR3 is 15 amino acids long. Germline-derived CDR1 and CDR2 are MDHEN and SYDVKM. J was trimmed by 4 bases and V by 2 bases; bases with no gene match: 7. The whole variable domain, filled in from reference TRBV28 and TRBJ2-5, reads DVKVTQSSRYLVKRTGEKVFLECVQDMDHENMFWYRQDPGLGLRLIYFSYDVKMKEKGDIPEGYSVSREKKERFSLILESASTNQTSMYLCASSLPLSGTETQYFGPGTRLLVL.

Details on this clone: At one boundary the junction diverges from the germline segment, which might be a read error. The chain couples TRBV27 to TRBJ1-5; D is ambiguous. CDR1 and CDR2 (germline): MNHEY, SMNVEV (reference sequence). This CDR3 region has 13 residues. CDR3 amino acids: CAGREAPNQPQHF. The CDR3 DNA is TGTGCCGGCAGAGAGGCCCCCAATCAGCCCCAGCATTTT.

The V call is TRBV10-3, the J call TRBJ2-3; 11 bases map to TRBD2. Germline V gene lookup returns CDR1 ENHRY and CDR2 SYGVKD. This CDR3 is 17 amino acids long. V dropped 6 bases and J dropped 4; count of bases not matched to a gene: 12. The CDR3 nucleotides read TGTGCCATCAGGAAGGAGGGGACTAGCGGTAGGTCAGATACGCAGTATTTT. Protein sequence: CAIRKEGTSGRSDTQYF.

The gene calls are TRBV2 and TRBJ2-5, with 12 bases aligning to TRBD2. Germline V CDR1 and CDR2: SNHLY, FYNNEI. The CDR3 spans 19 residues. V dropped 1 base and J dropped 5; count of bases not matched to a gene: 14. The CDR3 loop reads CASSEGRAASGRAGETQYF. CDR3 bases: TGTGCCAGCAGTGAAGGGAGAGCGGCTAGCGGGAGGGCCGGGGAGACCCAGTACTTC.

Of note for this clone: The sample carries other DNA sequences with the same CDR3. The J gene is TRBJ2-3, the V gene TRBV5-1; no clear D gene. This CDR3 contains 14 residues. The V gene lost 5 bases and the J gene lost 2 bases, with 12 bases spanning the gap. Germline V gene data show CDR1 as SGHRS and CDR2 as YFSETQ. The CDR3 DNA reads TGCGCCAGCAGTCGAAGTGGAATCACAGATACGCAGTATTTT. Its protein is CASSRSGITDTQYF.

In nucleotides, the CDR3 is TGTGCCTGGAGGACTAGCGGGTACAATGAGCAGTTCTTC. Its protein product is CAWRTSGYNEQFF. This chain connects TRBV30 to TRBJ2-1, with 10 bases matching TRBD2. The CDR3 totals 13 residues. J lost 4 bases, V lost 3 bases, and 0 bases had no gene match. The germline CDR1 and CDR2 sequences are GTSNPN and SVGIG (reference sequence).

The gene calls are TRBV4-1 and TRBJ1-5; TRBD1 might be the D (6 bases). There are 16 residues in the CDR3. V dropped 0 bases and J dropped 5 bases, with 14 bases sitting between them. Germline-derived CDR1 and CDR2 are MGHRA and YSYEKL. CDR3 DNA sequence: TGCGCCAGCAGCCAAGATAGCGGACAGCTGGATCAGCCCCAGCATTTT. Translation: CASSQDSGQLDQPQHF.

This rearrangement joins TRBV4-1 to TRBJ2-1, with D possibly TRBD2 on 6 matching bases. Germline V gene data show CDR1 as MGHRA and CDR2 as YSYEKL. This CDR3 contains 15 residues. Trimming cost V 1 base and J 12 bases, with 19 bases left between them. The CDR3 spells CASSQGDTRRGWQFF. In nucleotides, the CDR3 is TGCGCCAGCAGCCAAGGGGATACTAGGCGGGGCTGGCAGTTCTTC.

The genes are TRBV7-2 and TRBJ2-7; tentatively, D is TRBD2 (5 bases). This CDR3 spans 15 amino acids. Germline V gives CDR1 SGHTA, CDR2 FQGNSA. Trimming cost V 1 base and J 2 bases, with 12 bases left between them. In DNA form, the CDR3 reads TGTGCCAGCAGCTTAGGATCTAGCCCGACCTACGAGCAGTACTTC. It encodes CASSLGSSPTYEQYF.

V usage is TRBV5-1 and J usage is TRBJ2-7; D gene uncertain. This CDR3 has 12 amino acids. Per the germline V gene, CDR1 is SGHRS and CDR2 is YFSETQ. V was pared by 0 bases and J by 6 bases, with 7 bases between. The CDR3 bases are TGCGCCAGCAGCTTGGGGCTATCCGAGCAGTACTTC. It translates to CASSLGLSEQYF.

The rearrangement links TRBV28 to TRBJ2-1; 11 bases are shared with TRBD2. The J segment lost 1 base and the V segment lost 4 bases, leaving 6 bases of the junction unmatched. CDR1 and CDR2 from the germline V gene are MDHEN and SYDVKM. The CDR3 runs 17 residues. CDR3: CASSWVAGGPSYNEQFF. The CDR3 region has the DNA TGTGCCAGCAGTTGGGTAGCGGGAGGGCCTTCCTACAATGAGCAGTTCTTC.

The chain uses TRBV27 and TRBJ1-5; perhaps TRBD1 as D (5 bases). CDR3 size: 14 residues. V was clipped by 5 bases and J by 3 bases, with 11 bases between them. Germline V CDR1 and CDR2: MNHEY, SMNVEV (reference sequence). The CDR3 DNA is TGTGCCAGCAGTCCCGGACACAACAATCAGCCCCAGCATTTT. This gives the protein CASSPGHNNQPQHF.

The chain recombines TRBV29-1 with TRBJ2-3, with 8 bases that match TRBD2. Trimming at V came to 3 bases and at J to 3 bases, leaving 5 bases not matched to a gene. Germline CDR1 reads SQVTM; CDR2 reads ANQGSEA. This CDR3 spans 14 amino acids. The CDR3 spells CSVDNGGGTDTQYF. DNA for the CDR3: TGCAGCGTTGATAACGGGGGGGGGACAGATACGCAGTATTTT.

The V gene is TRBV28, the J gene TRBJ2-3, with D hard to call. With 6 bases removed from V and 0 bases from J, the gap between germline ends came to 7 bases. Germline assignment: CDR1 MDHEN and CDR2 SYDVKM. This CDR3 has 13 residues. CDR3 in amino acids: CASRLPSTDTQYF. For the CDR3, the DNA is TGTGCCAGCAGGTTACCTAGCACAGATACGCAGTATTTT.

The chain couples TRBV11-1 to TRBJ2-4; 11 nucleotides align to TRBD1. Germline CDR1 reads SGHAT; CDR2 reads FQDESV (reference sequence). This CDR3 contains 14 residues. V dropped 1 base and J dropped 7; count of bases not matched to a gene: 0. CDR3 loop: CASSLGTGGNIQYF. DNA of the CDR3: TGTGCCAGCAGCTTAGGGACAGGGGGCAACATTCAGTACTTC.